This TCR beta chain was captured in a study of cytomegalovirus exposure and HLA in healthy donors. The wider study: Under 90% of 398 genotyped donors fell in the Caucasian-associated ancestry cluster.

The PCR used 60 Vbeta and 13 Jbeta primers. TCRdb's copy holds only in-frame clones and misses some; the assay was immunoSEQ multiplex PCR. The sample holds about 150,000 clones, roughly 78% seen once. Per germline, CDR1 MGHRA and CDR2 YSYEKL. This CDR3 contains 17 residues. V gave up 6 bases and J gave up 1 base; unmatched junction bases: 10. This sequence originates from a man aged 45-60 years in good health and CMV-seropositive. Sequenced input: PBMCs. V usage is TRBV4-1 and J usage is TRBJ2-7; the match to TRBD2 covers 12 bases. CDR3 sequence (DNA): TGCGCCAGCAGGCAGAATCCTCTAGCGGGAGGGTCCTACGAGCAGTACTTC. Its protein product is CASRQNPLAGGSYEQYF.